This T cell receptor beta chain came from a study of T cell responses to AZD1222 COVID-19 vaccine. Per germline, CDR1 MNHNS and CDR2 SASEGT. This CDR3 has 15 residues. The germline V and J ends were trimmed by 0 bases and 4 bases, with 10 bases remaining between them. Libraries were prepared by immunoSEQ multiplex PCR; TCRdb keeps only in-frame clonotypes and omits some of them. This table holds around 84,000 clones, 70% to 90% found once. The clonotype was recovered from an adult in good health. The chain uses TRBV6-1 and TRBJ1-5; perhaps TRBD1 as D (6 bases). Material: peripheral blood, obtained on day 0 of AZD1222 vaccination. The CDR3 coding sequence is TGTGCCAGCAGTGAAGCGGAGGGGGGGAATCAGCCCCAGCATTTT. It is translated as CASSEAEGGNQPQHF.